The 24 T cell receptor beta chains reported below all come from one sample, sequenced in a study of blood T cells in healthy people across ages. Together with a sample-barcoded 5' primer, a J-beta primer mix was included in a second PCR lasting about 7 to 11 cycles. TCRdb redid the calling of the 5' RACE reads with MiXCR, one entry per CDR3 protein. The sample has about 800,000 distinct CDR3 sequences, roughly 25% seen once. This sample was also put to use in a study of T cells of mothers and their children.

The sample consisted of blood. All receptors derive from a boy aged 5-17 years in good health.

V is TRBV6-5 and J is TRBJ1-3; D is possibly TRBD1 (5 bases). The CDR3 has 14 amino acids. Germline V CDR1 and CDR2: MNHEY, SVGAGI. V shed 5 bases and J shed 1 base, with 9 bases lying between them. This chain's CDR3 is CASSNEGSGNTIYF. The CDR3 coding sequence is TGTGCCAGCAGTAACGAGGGGTCTGGAAACACCATATATTTT.

The chain recombines TRBV7-2 with TRBJ2-1; 8 positions agree with TRBD2. The assigned J gene may be wrong: the sequence end matches TRBJ2-4 better. CDR1 and CDR2 (germline): SGHTA, FQGNSA. The CDR3 covers 15 residues. The CDR3 DNA reads TGTACCAGCAGCCGGTTGGAAGCGGGAGCCAGGACTCAGTACTTC. Protein: CTSSRLEAGARTQYF.

This clonotype came up a few times. This chain's CDR3 is CAGRTGGKTGANVLTF. The DNA for the CDR3 is TGTGCCGGCCGGACAGGGGGGAAGACTGGGGCCAACGTCCTGACTTTC. J is TRBJ2-6 and V is TRBV6-6, with 10 bases lining up with TRBD1. Germline CDR1 reads MNHNY; CDR2 reads SVGAGI (reference sequence). The V gene end was trimmed by 11 bases and the J gene end by 2 bases; junction bases not matched to a gene: 9. The CDR3 consists of 16 residues.

CDR3 region: CASRAGGNEQYF. CDR3 nucleotide sequence: TGTGCCAGCCGCGCAGGGGGAAACGAGCAGTACTTC. This rearrangement joins TRBV2 to TRBJ2-7; 7 bases are shared with TRBD1. The junction had 6 bases not matched to a gene; V was cut back by 8 bases and J by 5 bases. Per the germline V gene, CDR1 is SNHLY and CDR2 is FYNNEI. The CDR3 runs to 12 residues.

The chain joins TRBV3-1 to TRBJ2-7; 10 nucleotides line up with TRBD2. J gave up 3 bases and V 3 bases, and 8 bases lay outside the gene matches. CDR1 and CDR2 (germline): LGHDT, YNNKEL (reference sequence). This CDR3 is built from 16 residues. DNA of the CDR3: TGTGCCAGCAGCCAGGGGGGAGCGGGAGGGTACTACGAGCAGTACTTC. Translation: CASSQGGAGGYYEQYF.

This clonotype came up many times. This rearrangement joins TRBV3-1 to TRBJ2-3, with D maybe TRBD1 (6 bases). CDR3 length: 17 amino acids. Trimming stripped 0 bases from V and 3 bases from J, with 16 bases between. Germline CDR1 LGHDT, CDR2 YNNKEL (reference sequence). The CDR3 nucleotides are TGTGCCAGCAGCCAAGATTTCCGGACAGTAGGGACAGATACGCAGTATTTT. It encodes CASSQDFRTVGTDTQYF.

There are a few counts of this clonotype. V gene TRBV30 combines with J gene TRBJ2-5; D is unclear. Germline-derived CDR1 and CDR2 are GTSNPN and SVGIG (reference sequence). The germline V and J ends were trimmed by 4 bases and 5 bases, with 8 bases remaining between them. This CDR3 contains 11 residues. This CDR3 reads CAWTKVETQYF. In DNA form, the CDR3 reads TGTGCCTGGACAAAGGTGGAGACCCAGTACTTC.

This clonotype was counted only a few times. This chain connects TRBV2 to TRBJ1-1; D gene ambiguous. This CDR3 is 12 amino acids long. The germline V gene encodes CDR1 SNHLY and CDR2 FYNNEI. V shed 7 bases and J shed 5 bases, with 11 bases lying between them. The CDR3 loop reads CASTLQQTEAFF. The CDR3 nucleotides read TGTGCCAGCACACTACAGCAGACTGAAGCTTTCTTT.

The V call is TRBV29-1, the J call TRBJ1-2; a possible D gene is TRBD1 (6 bases). CDR1 is SQVTM, CDR2 ANQGSEA, per germline. The CDR3 has 13 amino acids. Between the trimmed V and J ends, which lost 4 bases and 4 bases, there was a span of 13 bases. This chain's CDR3 is CSVVEGGLYGYTF. The CDR3 DNA reads as TGCAGCGTTGTTGAAGGGGGGCTCTATGGCTACACCTTC.

This clonotype was seen only a few times. V gene TRBV7-9 combines with J gene TRBJ2-5; 7 nucleotides align to TRBD1. The J call may be faulty, since TRBJ2-7 better matches the DNA end. Germline CDR1 is SEHNR and CDR2 is FQNEAQ (reference sequence). The CDR3 extends over 13 amino acids. CDR3 in amino acids: CASVRQGDYEQYF. The CDR3 DNA follows: TGTGCCAGCGTCCGACAGGGTGACTACGAGCAGTACTTC.

The CDR3 coding sequence is TGTGCCAGCCAACCCTGGGACTTCGGCCAAGAGACCCAGTACTTC. It encodes CASQPWDFGQETQYF. V gene TRBV6-2 or TRBV6-3 combines with J gene TRBJ2-5, with TRBD2 as a possible D gene (6 bases). Trimming removed 8 bases at V and 1 base at J, with 17 bases between. The CDR3 covers 15 residues. The germline V gene encodes CDR1 MNHEY and CDR2 SVGEGT.

A few counts support this clonotype. The chain carries TRBV7-2 and TRBJ1-2; D may be TRBD1 (6 bases). The CDR3 runs 18 residues. Trimming removed 6 bases from V and 0 bases from J, with 23 bases in between. CDR1 SGHTA and CDR2 FQGNSA come from the germline V gene. The CDR3 DNA reads as TGTGCCAGCAGTCTTATCAGTGTAGGGGGGCGGACTAACTATGGCTACACCTTC. Its translation is CASSLISVGGRTNYGYTF.

CDR3 residues: CASSWRGDEQYF. The CDR3 DNA follows: TGTGCCAGCAGCTGGAGAGGCGACGAGCAGTACTTC. This chain connects TRBV5-5 to TRBJ2-7; D not certain. This CDR3 region has 12 residues. Trimming removed 3 bases at V and 5 bases at J, with 9 bases between. Germline V gene data show CDR1 as SGHKS and CDR2 as YYEKEE (reference sequence).

This sequence joins TRBV29-1 and TRBJ2-1; 9 nucleotides match TRBD1. Germline V gene data show CDR1 as SQVTM and CDR2 as ANQGSEA. V shed 3 bases, J shed 3 bases, and the junction held 21 bases outside the gene matches. This CDR3 region has 20 residues. The CDR3 DNA reads as TGCAGCGTTGAGCTGACCAAACAGGGGGCTACAGCCCTCTTCTACAATGAGCAGTTCTTC. This codes for CSVELTKQGATALFYNEQFF.

This clonotype was seen more than once but under ten times. The chain carries TRBV5-4 and TRBJ2-5; 11 nucleotides line up with TRBD1. CDR3 length equals 15 residues. V was pared by 6 bases and J by 1 base, with 5 bases of the junction left unmatched. Looked up from germline, CDR1 is SGHNT and CDR2 is YYREEE (reference sequence). In DNA, the CDR3 is TGTGCCAGCACCCGGACAGGGGGCCCCCAAGAGACCCAGTACTTC. Translating gives CASTRTGGPQETQYF.

This clonotype was picked up a small number of times. The chain's CDR3 is CASSYSGVQETQYF. Here the CDR3 DNA reads TGTGCCAGCAGTTACTCCGGAGTCCAAGAGACCCAGTACTTC. The chain is built from TRBV6-2 or TRBV6-3 and TRBJ2-5; unclear D gene. In germline, CDR1 is MNHEY, CDR2 SVGEGT. The CDR3 has 14 residues. Trimming stripped 0 bases from V and 1 base from J, with 6 bases between.

In its sample, this clonotype was seen a few times. The chain links TRBV6-2 or TRBV6-3 to TRBJ2-1; TRBD1 agrees at 9 bases. The CDR3 has 14 residues. Germline CDR1 and CDR2: MNHEY and SVGEGT. The junction had 8 bases not matched to a gene; V was cut back by 6 bases and J by 8 bases. Here the CDR3 reads CASRSGTGWHEQFF. CDR3 in DNA: TGTGCCAGCAGATCCGGGACAGGGTGGCATGAGCAGTTCTTC.

Note on this clonotype: Mismatch with germline at one junction end may stem from a read error. V gene TRBV5-5 combines with J gene TRBJ2-3; either TRBD1 or TRBD2 may fit D (5 bases each). There are 18 residues in the CDR3. Per the germline V gene, CDR1 is SGHKS and CDR2 is YYEKEE (reference sequence). The chain's CDR3 is CASSSGHPGQVVADTQYF. CDR3 sequence (DNA): TGTGCCAGCAGCTCCGGACATCCGGGGCAGGTGGTTGCAGATACACAGTATTTT. The whole variable domain, remainder taken from reference TRBV5-5 and TRBJ2-3, is DAGVTQSPTHLIKTRGQQVTLRCSPISGHKSVSWYQQVLGQGPQFIFQYYEKEERGRGNFPDRFSARQFPNYSSELNVNALLLGDSALYLCASSSGHPGQVVADTQYFGPGTRLTVL.

Notes on this clonotype: The CDR3 ends on some other residue instead of the conserved phenylalanine or tryptophan, so this is likely a read error. For the CDR3, the DNA is TGTGCCAGCAGCCCACGACTAGCGGGAACGGGGGAGCTGTTTCTT. It codes for CASSPRLAGTGELFL. This chain links TRBV7-2 with TRBJ2-2, with 11 bases that match TRBD2. After removal of 5 bases from V and 8 bases from J, the junction contained 7 bases not matched to a gene. Germline V gene data show CDR1 as SGHTA and CDR2 as FQGNSA. The CDR3 covers 15 residues.

This clonotype has just a few counts. The chain has TRBV28 and TRBJ2-3, with D perhaps matching TRBD1 or TRBD2 (6 bases each). Germline values: CDR1 MDHEN, CDR2 SYDVKM. Trimming cost V 7 bases and J 3 bases, with 11 bases left between them. The CDR3 is made up of 13 amino acids. CDR3 bases: TGTGCCAGCACCAGAGGGGGGACAGATACGCAGTATTTT. It specifies CASTRGGTDTQYF.

This clonotype appeared many times. This chain joins TRBV29-1 and TRBJ1-4; 9 bases line up with TRBD1. Unmatched junction bases numbered 5, after V lost 4 bases and J lost 8 bases. The germline V gene has CDR1 SQVTM and CDR2 ANQGSEA. The CDR3 extends over 13 amino acids. The CDR3 sequence is CSVGTGVGEKLFF. For the CDR3, the DNA is TGCAGCGTTGGGACAGGGGTAGGGGAAAAACTGTTTTTT.

This clonotype was counted between two and nine times. This sequence joins TRBV14 and TRBJ1-2; tentative D call: TRBD1 (5 bases). Germline-derived CDR1 and CDR2 are SGHDN and FVKESK. The CDR3 contains 14 residues. Trimming pared 2 bases from V and 8 bases from J, leaving 15 bases between. The CDR3 DNA sequence: TGTGCCAGCAGCCAAATTGACACTTGGGGCGGCTACACCTTC. The encoded protein is CASSQIDTWGGYTF.

The CDR3 DNA sequence: TGTGCCAGCAGCTTACCTTTTTGGGGTGGCAGGTACAATGAGCAGTTCTTC. This translates into CASSLPFWGGRYNEQFF. The chain recombines TRBV7-9 with TRBJ2-1; D is unresolved. The CDR3 covers 17 residues. V was trimmed by 2 bases and J by 4 bases, leaving 18 bases between them. The V gene's germline CDR1 is SEHNR and CDR2 FQNEAQ (reference sequence).

A few counts support this clonotype. V usage is TRBV28 and J usage is TRBJ2-5; D not certain. V was clipped by 1 base and J by 0 bases, with 12 bases between them. Per germline, CDR1 MDHEN and CDR2 SYDVKM. The CDR3 covers 16 residues. The DNA of the CDR3 is TGTGCCAGCAGTTTATTCCCGATAACCGACCAAGAGACCCAGTACTTC. Its protein is CASSLFPITDQETQYF.